Below are 26 T cell receptor beta chains sequenced from a single sample in a study of T cell responses to AZD1222 COVID-19 vaccine. Sequenced by immunoSEQ multiplex PCR; TCRdb stores in-frame clones only, minus some. The table records around 150,000 clones, 92% of them present only once. Here the sequenced sample was peripheral blood, taken 28 days after the second AZD1222 dose. The receptors stem from an adult who received the AZD1222 COVID-19 vaccine.

The rearrangement links TRBV3-1 (or the pseudogene TRBV3-2) to TRBJ2-1, with TRBD2 identical over 10 bases. Trimming at V came to 1 base and at J to 2 bases, leaving 5 bases not matched to a gene. The CDR3 is 17 residues long. The germline gives CDR1 LGHDT, CDR2 YNNKEL (reference sequence). The CDR3 nucleotides read TGTGCCAGCAGCCAAGTTTCCGGGACTAGCGCCTACAATGAGCAGTTCTTC. This translates into CASSQVSGTSAYNEQFF.

V and J are TRBV4-1 and TRBJ1-2; no definite D call. The CDR3 has 16 amino acids. In germline, CDR1 is MGHRA, CDR2 YSYEKL. V was trimmed by 0 bases and J by 4 bases, leaving 15 bases between them. The CDR3 nucleotides read TGCGCCAGCAGCCAAGATCTAGGTTCGGAGGGCTATGGCTACACCTTC. This encodes CASSQDLGSEGYGYTF.

The rearrangement uses TRBV19 and TRBJ1-3; D is undetermined. The CDR3 has 15 amino acids. Germline V gene data show CDR1 as LNHDA and CDR2 as SQIVND (reference sequence). Trimming left V 4 bases short and J 0 bases short, with 10 bases between. CDR3: CASSRTPDSGNTIYF. The CDR3 nucleotides read TGTGCCAGTAGTAGGACTCCCGACTCTGGAAACACCATATATTTT.

The V and J genes are TRBV2 and TRBJ2-1; possible D gene TRBD2, 5 bases. The V gene's germline CDR1 is SNHLY and CDR2 FYNNEI. The CDR3 spans 12 residues. With 7 bases removed from V and 4 bases from J, the gap between germline ends came to 8 bases. DNA for the CDR3: TGTGCCAGCAATCGGGAATACAATGAGCAGTTCTTC. Translated: CASNREYNEQFF.

This chain uses TRBV19 with TRBJ2-7; D might be TRBD2 (5 bases). Deletions cut 1 base from V and 4 bases from J, with 8 bases between. The CDR3 contains 13 residues. The germline CDR1 and CDR2 sequences are LNHDA and SQIVND (reference sequence). The CDR3 region is CASSIGTGYEQYF. CDR3 bases: TGTGCCAGTAGTATAGGGACGGGGTACGAGCAGTACTTC.

The chain uses TRBV28 and TRBJ1-2, with 8 bases identical to TRBD1. Trimming removed 6 bases from V and 3 bases from J; junction bases left unmatched: 6. Germline CDR1 is MDHEN and CDR2 is SYDVKM. This CDR3 is built from 14 residues. The CDR3 loop reads CASSRQGFDYGYTF. The CDR3 bases are TGTGCCAGCAGCCGACAGGGGTTTGACTATGGCTACACCTTC.

The CDR3 region has the DNA TGTGCCAGCAGCTTAGCGGCGGGGCTCGGAAACACCATATATTTT. Encoded protein: CASSLAAGLGNTIYF. The genes are TRBV7-9 and TRBJ1-3; a weak D match, TRBD1 (5 bases). V dropped 0 bases and J dropped 4 bases, with 10 bases sitting between them. Germline CDR1 and CDR2: SEHNR and FQNEAQ (reference sequence). CDR3 length equals 15 residues.

V and J are TRBV6-1 and TRBJ1-5; weak D call: TRBD1 (6 bases). The V and J ends lost 1 base and 0 bases respectively, with 19 bases between them. Per the germline V gene, CDR1 is MNHNS and CDR2 is SASEGT. This CDR3 spans 19 amino acids. The CDR3 DNA follows: TGTGCCAGCAGTGAAGGTGGTGGGGGGCACCGTAATAGCAATCAGCCCCAGCATTTT. Amino acid sequence: CASSEGGGGHRNSNQPQHF.

V gene TRBV13 combines with J gene TRBJ2-7; 7 bases agree with TRBD2. Germline CDR1 is PRHDT and CDR2 is FYEKMQ (reference sequence). This CDR3 is 13 amino acids long. J gave up 6 bases and V 5 bases, and 7 bases lay outside the gene matches. The CDR3 spells CASSLTGGGEQYF. The CDR3 coding sequence is TGTGCCAGCAGCCTGACGGGGGGTGGCGAGCAGTACTTC.

This chain uses TRBV24-1 with TRBJ1-5, with D unclear. The CDR3 contains 14 residues. V was trimmed by 6 bases and J by 0 bases, leaving 8 bases between them. Germline CDR1 KGHDR, CDR2 SFDVKD. This chain's CDR3 is CATSSGNSNQPQHF. Here the CDR3 DNA reads TGTGCCACCAGTTCCGGGAATAGCAATCAGCCCCAGCATTTT.

This clone was counted a single time. The chain joins TRBV18 to TRBJ1-1; D is unclear. This CDR3 comprises 13 residues. Trimming stripped 3 bases from V and 4 bases from J, with 9 bases between. Germline V CDR1 and CDR2: KGHSH, LQKENI. The CDR3 sequence: CASSPSGPTEAFF. The DNA of the CDR3 is TGTGCCAGCTCACCGTCAGGCCCCACTGAAGCTTTCTTT.

The gene calls are TRBV29-1 and TRBJ1-1, with D maybe TRBD1 (5 bases). Per the germline V gene, CDR1 is SQVTM and CDR2 is ANQGSEA. V was shortened by 4 bases and J by 1 base, with 10 bases between the two germline ends. The CDR3 covers 13 residues. The CDR3 here is CSVVPTANTEAFF. For the CDR3, the DNA is TGCAGCGTTGTCCCGACAGCGAACACTGAAGCTTTCTTT.

The chain carries TRBV3-1 (or the pseudogene TRBV3-2) and TRBJ1-4; D uncertain. Germline CDR1 and CDR2: LGHDT and YNNKEL (reference sequence). The V and J ends lost 3 bases and 0 bases respectively, with 14 bases between them. The CDR3 runs to 17 residues. The CDR3 bases are TGTGCCAGCAGCCAGCGAGCATATATAGCAACTAATGAAAAACTGTTTTTT. Encoded protein: CASSQRAYIATNEKLFF.

Here the CDR3 reads CASSYLAAKQETQYF. CDR3 coding DNA: TGTGCCAGCAGTTACTTGGCAGCCAAGCAAGAGACCCAGTACTTC. The V and J genes are TRBV6-6 and TRBJ2-5; D call uncertain. Looked up from germline, CDR1 is MNHNY and CDR2 is SVGAGI (reference sequence). The length of the CDR3 is 15 residues. Trimming removed 1 base at V and 2 bases at J, with 11 bases between.

This chain's CDR3 is CASSLKGLAYNQPQHF. The CDR3 coding sequence is TGTGCCAGCAGCCTGAAGGGCCTGGCGTACAATCAGCCCCAGCATTTT. The chain carries TRBV2 and TRBJ1-5; D gene ambiguous. Trimming cost V 6 bases and J 3 bases, with 18 bases left between them. The germline V gene encodes CDR1 SNHLY and CDR2 FYNNEI. The CDR3 spans 16 residues.

The chain combines TRBV7-2 with TRBJ1-1; the D is unclear. The CDR3 is made up of 14 amino acids. Trimming shortened V by 0 bases and J by 4 bases, and 9 bases separated the two germline ends. The V gene's germline CDR1 is SGHTA and CDR2 FQGNSA. DNA for the CDR3: TGTGCCAGCAGCTTAGCGCTACGGCCCACTGAAGCTTTCTTT. It translates to CASSLALRPTEAFF.

The J gene is TRBJ2-6, the V gene TRBV21-1; TRBD1 is taken as the D call from the table, unchecked against the DNA. TRBV21-1 is a pseudogene. The CDR3 consists of 15 residues. The DNA for the CDR3 is TGTGCCAGCAGCAAAACAGGCTCTGGGGCCAACGTCCTGACTTTC. It is translated as CASSKTGSGANVLTF.

The chain is built from TRBV19 and TRBJ1-5; TRBD1 aligns across 7 bases. Trimming at V came to 4 bases and at J to 0 bases, leaving 9 bases not matched to a gene. CDR1 and CDR2 from the germline V gene are LNHDA and SQIVND (reference sequence). The CDR3 is made up of 17 amino acids. CDR3 nucleotide sequence: TGTGCCAGTAGTAACTCCAGGGACAGCCATAGCAATCAGCCCCAGCATTTT. It yields the protein CASSNSRDSHSNQPQHF.

The table lists this clone with a count of one. This sequence joins TRBV6-1 and TRBJ2-1, with 7 bases fitting TRBD2. The germline CDR1 and CDR2 sequences are MNHNS and SASEGT. V shed 4 bases, J shed 5 bases, and the junction held 14 bases outside the gene matches. The CDR3 extends over 17 amino acids. This CDR3 is CASSAFRRGRGDNEQFF. The CDR3 DNA sequence: TGTGCCAGCAGTGCCTTCAGGCGGGGGAGGGGAGACAATGAGCAGTTCTTC.

The chain has TRBV6-5 and TRBJ2-3; no clear D gene. Germline V gene data show CDR1 as MNHEY and CDR2 as SVGAGI. Trimming left V 6 bases short and J 2 bases short, with 12 bases between. The length of the CDR3 is 14 residues. The CDR3 loop reads CASSGAPHTDTQYF. CDR3 nucleotide sequence: TGTGCCAGCAGCGGCGCCCCCCACACAGATACGCAGTATTTT.

The rearrangement links TRBV25-1 to TRBJ1-1; maybe TRBD1 (5 bases). Trimming shortened V by 4 bases and J by 7 bases, and 22 bases separated the two germline ends. From germline, CDR1 is MGHDK and CDR2 SYGVNS. The CDR3 is 16 amino acids. The CDR3 loop reads CASSGRDWTLQGEAFF. CDR3 coding DNA: TGTGCCAGCAGTGGTAGGGACTGGACGCTTCAGGGTGAAGCTTTCTTT.

As regards this clone: The junction does not match germline at one end; this may be a read error. DNA for the CDR3: TGTGCTAGCAGCTTAAGACACAGTGAAACACTTAGCCCTTCGACAACCATTCAGTACTTC. It translates to CASSLRHSETLSPSTTIQYF. This chain uses TRBV7-7 with TRBJ2-4; D is unclear. CDR3 length equals 20 residues. Germline-derived CDR1 and CDR2 are SSHAT and FNYEAQ (reference sequence).

The V and J genes are TRBV4-2 and TRBJ1-5; 9 bases match TRBD1. The CDR3 covers 20 residues. The germline CDR1 and CDR2 sequences are LGHNA and YNFKEQ. Trimming took 0 bases from V and 0 from J; bases not matched to a gene: 12. The CDR3: CASSQDPTGGPIYSNQPQHF. CDR3 bases: TGTGCCAGCAGCCAAGATCCCACAGGGGGCCCGATATATAGCAATCAGCCCCAGCATTTT.

In this sample, this clone turned up once. This sequence joins TRBV28 and TRBJ1-2, with 11 nucleotides matching TRBD1. V was clipped by 4 bases and J by 6 bases; unmatched bases: 4. The CDR3 covers 14 residues. Germline V gives CDR1 MDHEN, CDR2 SYDVKM. CDR3 bases: TGTGCCAGCAGTTGGGACAGGGGGGGAGATGGCTACACCTTC. This codes for CASSWDRGGDGYTF.

The rearrangement links TRBV7-2 to TRBJ1-1; D might be TRBD1 (5 bases). This CDR3 has 15 residues. Germline V gives CDR1 SGHTA, CDR2 FQGNSA. The V end lost 1 base, the J end lost 6 bases, and 15 bases lay between the germline ends. The CDR3 loop reads CASSLVTRGASEAFF. The CDR3 DNA reads TGTGCCAGCAGCTTAGTGACCCGTGGGGCCTCTGAAGCTTTCTTT. The full variable domain, in which reference TRBV7-2 and TRBJ1-1 provide the parts outside the CDR3, is GAGVSQSPSNKVTEKGKDVELRCDPISGHTALYWYRQSLGQGLEFLIYFQGNSAPDKSGLPSDRFSAERTGGSVSTLTIQRTQQEDSAVYLCASSLVTRGASEAFFGQGTRLTVV.

The genes are TRBV30 and TRBJ1-4; D remains unclear. CDR1 is GTSNPN and CDR2 is SVGIG in the germline V gene (reference sequence). Trimming removed 6 bases from V and 7 bases from J, with 15 bases in between. This CDR3 spans 13 amino acids. CDR3: CACYRRRGEKLFF. The DNA of the CDR3 is TGTGCCTGCTACCGGAGGCGCGGTGAAAAACTGTTTTTT.